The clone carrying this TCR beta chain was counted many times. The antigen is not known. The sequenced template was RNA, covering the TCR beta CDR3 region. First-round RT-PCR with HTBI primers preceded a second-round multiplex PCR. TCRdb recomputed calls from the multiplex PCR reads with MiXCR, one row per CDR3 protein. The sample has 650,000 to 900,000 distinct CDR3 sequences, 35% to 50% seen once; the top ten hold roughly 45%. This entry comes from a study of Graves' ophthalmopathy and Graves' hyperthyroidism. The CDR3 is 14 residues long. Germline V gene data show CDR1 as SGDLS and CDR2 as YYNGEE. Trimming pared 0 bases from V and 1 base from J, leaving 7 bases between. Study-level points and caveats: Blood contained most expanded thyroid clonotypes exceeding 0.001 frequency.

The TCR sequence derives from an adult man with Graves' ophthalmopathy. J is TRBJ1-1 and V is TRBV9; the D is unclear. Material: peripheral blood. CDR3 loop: CASSVAWANTEAFF. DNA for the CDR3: TGTGCCAGCAGCGTAGCGTGGGCGAACACTGAAGCTTTCTTT.